A selection of T cell receptor beta chains follows, all from one sample in a study of blood T cells in healthy people across ages. TCRdb recomputed calls from the 5' RACE reads with MiXCR, one row per CDR3 protein. Here the sample spans hundreds of thousands of distinct CDR3 sequences, around 50% being singletons. Sequenced material: blood. Receptors originate from a man older than 75 in good health. The CDR3 runs from the conserved cysteine through the conserved F or W. Fields, in order: V gene, J gene, CDR3 length, CDR3 protein.

V gene: TRBV28
J gene: TRBJ2-6
CDR3 length: 16
CDR3 protein: CASSLWGNSGANVLTF

V gene: TRBV7-8
J gene: TRBJ2-5
CDR3 length: 15
CDR3 protein: CASSLYRSIGSWEYF

V gene: TRBV12-3/TRBV12-4
J gene: TRBJ2-1
CDR3 length: 17
CDR3 protein: CASSNVELAGLNNEQFF

V gene: TRBV5-1
J gene: TRBJ2-1
CDR3 length: 14
CDR3 protein: CASSLELVKNEQFF

V gene: TRBV29-1
J gene: TRBJ1-1
CDR3 length: 15
CDR3 protein: CSVEEEWNIGTEAFF

V gene: TRBV6-2/TRBV6-3
J gene: TRBJ1-2
CDR3 length: 13
CDR3 protein: CASSYSHREGYTF

V gene: TRBV5-6
J gene: TRBJ2-2
CDR3 length: 16
CDR3 protein: CASSLDRGLSAGELFF

V gene: TRBV7-9
J gene: TRBJ2-3
CDR3 length: 16
CDR3 protein: CASSLNVAGSTDTQYF

V gene: TRBV9
J gene: TRBJ2-1
CDR3 length: 12
CDR3 protein: CASSVGFTEQFF

V gene: TRBV4-3
J gene: TRBJ2-2
CDR3 length: 16
CDR3 protein: CASSQLVAGYTGGLFF

V gene: TRBV19
J gene: NA
CDR3 length: 15
CDR3 protein: CASSMPRDRGYEQYF

V gene: TRBV20-1
J gene: TRBJ2-5
CDR3 length: 16
CDR3 protein: CSAIPGTQGGIETQYF

V gene: TRBV28
J gene: TRBJ2-3
CDR3 length: 13
CDR3 protein: CATLLGSTDTQYF

V gene: TRBV29-1
J gene: TRBJ1-1
CDR3 length: 13
CDR3 protein: CSARLGMNTEAFF

V gene: TRBV4-1
J gene: TRBJ2-1
CDR3 length: 15
CDR3 protein: CASGQDWLEANEQFF

V gene: TRBV5-1
J gene: TRBJ2-2
CDR3 length: 18
CDR3 protein: CASSFWGPGGPNTGELFF